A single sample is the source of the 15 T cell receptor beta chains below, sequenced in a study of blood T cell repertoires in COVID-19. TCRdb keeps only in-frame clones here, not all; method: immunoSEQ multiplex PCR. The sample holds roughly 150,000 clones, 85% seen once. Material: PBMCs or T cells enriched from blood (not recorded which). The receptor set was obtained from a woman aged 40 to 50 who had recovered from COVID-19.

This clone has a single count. CDR3 sequence reads: CSVGLGGANYGYTF. In nucleotides, the CDR3 is TGCAGCGTTGGCCTGGGGGGAGCCAACTATGGCTACACCTTC. V and J are TRBV29-1 and TRBJ1-2; the D gene is possibly TRBD1 (5 bases). Germline V gene lookup returns CDR1 SQVTM and CDR2 ANQGSEA. CDR3 size: 14 residues. V dropped 4 bases and J dropped 2 bases, with 14 bases sitting between them.

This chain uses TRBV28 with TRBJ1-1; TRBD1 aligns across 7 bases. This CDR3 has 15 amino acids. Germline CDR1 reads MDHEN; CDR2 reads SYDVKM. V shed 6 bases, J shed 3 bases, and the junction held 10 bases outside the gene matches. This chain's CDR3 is CASSQGTDQDTEAFF. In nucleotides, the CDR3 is TGTGCCAGCAGCCAAGGGACAGATCAAGACACTGAAGCTTTCTTT.

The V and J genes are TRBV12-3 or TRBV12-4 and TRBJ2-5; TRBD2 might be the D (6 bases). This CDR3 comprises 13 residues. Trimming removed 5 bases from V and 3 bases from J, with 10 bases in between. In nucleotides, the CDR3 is TGTGCCAGCAGTGCGGAGGGAAAAGAGACCCAGTACTTC. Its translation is CASSAEGKETQYF.

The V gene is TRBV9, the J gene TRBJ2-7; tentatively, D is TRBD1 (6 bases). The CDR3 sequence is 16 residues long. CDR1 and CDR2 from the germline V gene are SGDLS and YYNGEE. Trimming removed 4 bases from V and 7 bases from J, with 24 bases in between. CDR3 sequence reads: CASSLRAVFQRGEQYF. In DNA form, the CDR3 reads TGTGCCAGCAGCCTAAGGGCTGTATTTCAGAGGGGGGAGCAGTACTTC. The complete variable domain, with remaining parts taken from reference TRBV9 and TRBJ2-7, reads DSGVTQTPKHLITATGQRVTLRCSPRSGDLSVYWYQQSLDQGLQFLIQYYNGEERAKGNILERFSAQQFPDLHSELNLSSLELGDSALYFCASSLRAVFQRGEQYFGPGTRLTVT.

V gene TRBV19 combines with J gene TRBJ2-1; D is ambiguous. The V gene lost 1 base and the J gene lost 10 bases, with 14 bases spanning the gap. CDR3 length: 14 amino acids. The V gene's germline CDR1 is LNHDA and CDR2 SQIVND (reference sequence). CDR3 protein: CASSIASTYQEQFF. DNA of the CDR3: TGTGCCAGTAGTATAGCTTCCACGTATCAGGAGCAGTTCTTC.

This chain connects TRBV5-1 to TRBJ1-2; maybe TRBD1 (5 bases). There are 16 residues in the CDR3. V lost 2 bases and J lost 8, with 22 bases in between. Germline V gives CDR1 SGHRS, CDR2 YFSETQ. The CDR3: CASSFGPTARAGGYTF. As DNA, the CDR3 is TGCGCCAGCAGCTTTGGCCCGACGGCTCGGGCAGGGGGCTACACCTTC.

The CDR3 protein is CASSEGQGKPKNIQYF. The CDR3 DNA follows: TGTGCCAGCAGTGAGGGACAGGGAAAGCCCAAAAACATTCAGTACTTC. The chain has TRBV6-1 and TRBJ2-4; TRBD1 matches 9 bases. Germline trimming cut 3 bases from V and 2 bases from J; bases unmatched to any gene: 5. This CDR3 is built from 16 residues. Germline-derived CDR1 and CDR2 are MNHNS and SASEGT.

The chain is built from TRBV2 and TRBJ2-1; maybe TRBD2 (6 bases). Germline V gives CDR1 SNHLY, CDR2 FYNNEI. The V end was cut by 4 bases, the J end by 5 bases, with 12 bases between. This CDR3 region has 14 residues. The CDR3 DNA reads TGTGCCAGCAGTGGGAGGGAGAACGACAATGAGCAGTTCTTC. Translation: CASSGRENDNEQFF.

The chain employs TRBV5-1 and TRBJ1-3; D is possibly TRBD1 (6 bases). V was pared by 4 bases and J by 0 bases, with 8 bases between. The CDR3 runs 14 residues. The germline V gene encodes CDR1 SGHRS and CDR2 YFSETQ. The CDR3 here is CASSEDSSGNTIYF. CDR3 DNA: TGCGCCAGCAGCGAGGACAGCTCTGGAAACACCATATATTTT.

The CDR3 DNA is TGTGCCAGCAGTGCTCAGACGAACACCGGGGAGCTGTTTTTT. Translation gives CASSAQTNTGELFF. The chain combines TRBV6-1 with TRBJ2-2; D call uncertain. The CDR3 sequence is 14 residues long. Germline values: CDR1 MNHNS, CDR2 SASEGT. The V end was cut by 4 bases, the J end by 0 bases, with 6 bases between.

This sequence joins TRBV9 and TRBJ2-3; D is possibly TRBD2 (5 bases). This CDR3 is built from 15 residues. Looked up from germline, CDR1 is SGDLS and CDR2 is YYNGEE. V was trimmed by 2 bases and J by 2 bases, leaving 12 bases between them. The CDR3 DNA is TGTGCCAGCAGCGTTGAGGGCCAGGACACAGATACGCAGTATTTT. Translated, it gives CASSVEGQDTDTQYF.

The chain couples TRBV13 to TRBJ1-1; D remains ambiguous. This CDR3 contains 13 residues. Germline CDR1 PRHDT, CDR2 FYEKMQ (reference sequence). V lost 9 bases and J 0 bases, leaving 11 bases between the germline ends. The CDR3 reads CASKQSMNTEAFF. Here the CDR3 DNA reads TGTGCCAGTAAACAGAGCATGAACACTGAAGCTTTCTTT.

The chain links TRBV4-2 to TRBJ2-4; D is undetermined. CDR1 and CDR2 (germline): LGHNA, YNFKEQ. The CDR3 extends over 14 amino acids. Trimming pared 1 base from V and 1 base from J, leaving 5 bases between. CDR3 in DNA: TGTGCCAGCAGCCAAGGGGCCGCCAAAAACATTCAGTACTTC. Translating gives CASSQGAAKNIQYF.

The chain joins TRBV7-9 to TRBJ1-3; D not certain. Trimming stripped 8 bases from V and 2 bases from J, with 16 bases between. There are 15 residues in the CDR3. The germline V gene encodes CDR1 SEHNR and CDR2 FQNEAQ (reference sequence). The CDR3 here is CASSSGALTGNTIYF. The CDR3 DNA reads TGTGCCAGCTCCTCGGGAGCACTTACTGGAAACACCATATATTTT.

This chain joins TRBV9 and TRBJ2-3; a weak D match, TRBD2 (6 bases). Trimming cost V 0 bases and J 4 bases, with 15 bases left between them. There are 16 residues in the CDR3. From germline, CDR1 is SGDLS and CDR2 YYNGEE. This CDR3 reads CASSVGRVPEADTQYF. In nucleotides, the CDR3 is TGTGCCAGCAGCGTAGGGAGGGTCCCAGAGGCAGATACGCAGTATTTT.